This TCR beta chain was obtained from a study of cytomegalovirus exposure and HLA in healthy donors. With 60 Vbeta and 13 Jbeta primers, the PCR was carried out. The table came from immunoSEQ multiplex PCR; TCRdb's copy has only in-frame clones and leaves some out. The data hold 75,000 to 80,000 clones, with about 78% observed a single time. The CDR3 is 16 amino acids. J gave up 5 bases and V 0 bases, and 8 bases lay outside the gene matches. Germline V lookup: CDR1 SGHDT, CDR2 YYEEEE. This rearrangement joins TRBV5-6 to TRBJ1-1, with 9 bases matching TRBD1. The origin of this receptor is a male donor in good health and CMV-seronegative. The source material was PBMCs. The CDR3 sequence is CASSLEGQGLPTEAFF. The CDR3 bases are TGTGCCAGCAGCTTGGAGGGACAGGGACTACCAACTGAAGCTTTCTTT.